These T cell receptor beta chains were read from a single sample in a study of T-cell reconstitution after alpha-beta-depleted transplantation in children. From the PCR reads, TCRdb called clonotypes with MiXCR, one entry per CDR3 protein. Of about 350,000 distinct CDR3 sequences in the sample, roughly 15% were seen once. The sequencing used PBMCs, collected from the stem cell graft. The receptors shown here come from a human donor who donated a stem cell graft to a child with Fanconi anemia. Each CDR3 is given with its conserved first and last residue.

CASSQDLGDGEETQYF,TRBJ2-5,16,TRBV5-1
CATSRASVEQFF,TRBJ2-1,12,TRBV15
CASSETDINYGYTF,TRBJ1-2,14,TRBV6-1
CASSLRPGWELFF,TRBJ2-2,13,TRBV7-9
CASSLGPSGDQETQYF,TRBJ2-5,16,TRBV7-9
CASMFGGLGSYEQYF,TRBJ2-7,15,TRBV6-5
CASSPDSSYNEQFF,TRBJ2-1,14,TRBV5-1
CASSEWGQGAETQYF,TRBJ2-5,15,TRBV6-1
CVSHGGGFEDTQYF,TRBJ2-3,14,TRBV5-1
CASSLNGATGELFF,TRBJ2-2,14,TRBV11-2
CASSSSKTGVRMNTEAFF,TRBJ1-1,18,TRBV11-1
CSVEWTSGGSSSYNEQFF,TRBJ2-1,18,TRBV29-1
CASRPQGANYGYTF,TRBJ1-2,14,TRBV19
CATSISIQSYNEQFF,TRBJ2-1,15,TRBV15
CASNRDVSYNEQFF,TRBJ2-1,14,TRBV6-2/TRBV6-3
CSAEPGFTAFF,TRBJ1-1,11,TRBV29-1
CASSYSRGLRGETQYF,TRBJ2-5,16,TRBV6-2/TRBV6-3
CSASGALTGQPQHF,TRBJ1-5,14,TRBV20-1
CASSLQGLAFF,TRBJ1-1,11,TRBV12-3/TRBV12-4
CASSYSVGSGYTF,TRBJ1-2,13,TRBV6-5
CASRRTGTGEQYF,TRBJ2-7,13,TRBV12-3/TRBV12-4
CASSFFQGLGVGELFF,TRBJ2-2,16,TRBV7-6
CASSHQGATGELFF,TRBJ2-2,14,TRBV4-3
CASSIRESETGELFF,TRBJ2-2,15,TRBV28
CSAQGLAGGRTDTQYF,TRBJ2-3,16,TRBV20-1
CSGGRGPLTGELFF,TRBJ2-2,14,TRBV29-1
CASSQGPGGELFF,TRBJ2-2,13,TRBV4-3
CASSDRTFRENYGYTF,TRBJ1-2,16,TRBV6-1
CASSRHSDREGDGYTF,TRBJ1-2,16,TRBV3-1
CASSARGWTTLEGEAFF,TRBJ1-1,17,TRBV25-1
CASSHSDSPTPYELYF,TRBJ2-7,16,TRBV3-1
CASSYPGQKETQYF,TRBJ2-5,14,TRBV6-5
CASFRPDLNYGYTF,TRBJ1-2,14,TRBV6-1
CASSSPEGTTEQFF,TRBJ2-1,14,TRBV11-1
CSVDKNTGELFF,TRBJ2-2,12,TRBV29-1
CASSQPRGQETQYF,TRBJ2-5,14,TRBV2
CASSPADIYNEQFF,TRBJ2-1,14,TRBV5-6
CASSLTTYNEQFF,TRBJ2-1,13,TRBV7-3
CSVANGRAFGTEAFF,TRBJ1-1,15,TRBV29-1
CASSLRAAANQPQHF,TRBJ1-5,15,TRBV11-2
CATSAGRYNEQFF,TRBJ2-1,13,TRBV15
CASSSDGGNQPQHF,TRBJ1-5,14,TRBV5-1
CSLSGAVNTEAFF,TRBJ1-1,13,TRBV29-1
CASSPGGPTINEQFF,TRBJ2-1,15,TRBV18
CASSWTSSSYNEQFF,TRBJ2-1,15,TRBV7-2
CSAWNTGRQTYNEQFF,TRBJ2-1,16,TRBV20-1
CASSPGLAGNTIYF,TRBJ1-3,14,TRBV11-2
CASSYRGWNEQFF,TRBJ2-1,13,TRBV6-5
CASSQDSGDIYGYTF,TRBJ1-2,15,TRBV4-2
CASSWSGSTDTQYF,TRBJ2-3,14,TRBV7-2
CAWSPFGGGFANTGELFF,TRBJ2-2,18,TRBV30
CASSYSDPEVLTGELFF,TRBJ2-2,17,TRBV6-5
CASSYTGTPYEQYF,TRBJ2-7,14,TRBV12-3/TRBV12-4
CASRNNRDSWENIQYF,TRBJ2-4,16,TRBV7-2
CSALSGQETQYF,TRBJ2-5,12,TRBV20-1